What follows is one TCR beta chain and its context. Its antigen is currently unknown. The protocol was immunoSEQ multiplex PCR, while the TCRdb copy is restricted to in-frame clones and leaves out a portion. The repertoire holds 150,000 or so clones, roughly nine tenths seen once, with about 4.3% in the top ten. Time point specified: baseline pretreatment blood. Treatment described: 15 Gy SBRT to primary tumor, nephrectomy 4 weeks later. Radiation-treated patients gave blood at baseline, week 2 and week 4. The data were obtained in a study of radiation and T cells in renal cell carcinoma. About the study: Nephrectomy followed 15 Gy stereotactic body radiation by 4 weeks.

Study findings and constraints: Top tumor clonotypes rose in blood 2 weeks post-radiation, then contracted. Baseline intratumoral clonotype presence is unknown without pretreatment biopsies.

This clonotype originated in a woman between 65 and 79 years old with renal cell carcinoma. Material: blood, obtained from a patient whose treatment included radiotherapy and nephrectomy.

CDR3 DNA sequence: TGCAGCGTTGAGTATGGGTACTATGGCTACACCTTC. Translation gives CSVEYGYYGYTF. This chain uses TRBV29-1 with TRBJ1-2, with D unresolved. The CDR3 contains 12 residues. Germline V gene lookup returns CDR1 SQVTM and CDR2 ANQGSEA. V dropped 3 bases and J dropped 3 bases, with 8 bases sitting between them.